This T cell receptor (beta chain) was obtained from a study of Graves' ophthalmopathy and Graves' hyperthyroidism. CDR3 regions of TCR beta were amplified from RNA transcripts. Second-round multiplex PCR followed a first-round RT-PCR using HTBI primers. TCRdb re-called the multiplex PCR reads through MiXCR, storing one row per CDR3 protein. The table records hundreds of thousands of distinct CDR3 sequences, 22% of them present only once. This CDR3 has 14 amino acids. Germline CDR1 is MNHEY and CDR2 is SMNVEV (reference sequence). V dropped 3 bases and J dropped 4; count of bases not matched to a gene: 4.

The clonotype originates from a woman aged 18 to 35 with stable Graves' hyperthyroidism. Some clones in this sample may be carry-over from other donors' samples. V usage is TRBV27 and J usage is TRBJ1-2; 8 positions match TRBD1. Sequenced sample: peripheral blood. The CDR3 nucleotides read TGTGCCAGCAGTTTTTCGGGACAGGTCTATGGCTACACCTTC. Its protein is CASSFSGQVYGYTF.